This is a list of T cell receptor beta chains from one sample in a study of T cell repertoires in cytomegalovirus infection. Their antigen targets remain unknown. TCRdb recomputed calls from the reads with MiXCR, one row per CDR3 protein. The sample has 110,000 or so distinct CDR3 sequences, 29% seen once. The sequences come from CD8+ T cells from cultured PBMCs, collected from culture after CMV antigen stimulation. These receptors originate from a human donor in good health (CMV status not recorded). Some clones in this sample may be carry-over from other donors' samples. Each CDR3 is given with its conserved first and last residue. The D gene is left open where the match is weak. Clone size is stated in some rows and not others, as once, few, many or a class when expanded.

>-|TRBV19|TRBJ1-5|-
CASSQADGQPQHF
TGTGCCAGTTCCCAAGCCGACGGTCAGCCCCAGCATTTT
>TRBD1|TRBV28|TRBJ1-1|few
CASSFRDRGSNTEAFF
TGTGCCAGCAGTTTCCGGGACAGGGGGTCAAACACTGAAGCTTTCTTT
>TRBD1|TRBV12-3/TRBV12-4|TRBJ1-4|-
CASSLSTGFNEKLFF
TGTGCCAGCAGTTTATCGACAGGGTTTAATGAAAAACTGTTTTTT
>-|TRBV7-2|TRBJ2-1|-
CASSPVTGSGNEQFF
TGTGCCAGCAGCCCGGTCACAGGGTCGGGCAATGAGCAGTTCTTC
>-|TRBV12-3/TRBV12-4|TRBJ2-1|-
CASSPLGGPVLNEQFF
TGTGCCAGCAGTCCCCTGGGGGGGCCGGTCCTCAATGAGCAGTTCTTC
>TRBD1|TRBV7-6|TRBJ1-1|few
CASSPTGPGNTEAFF
TGTGCCAGCAGCCCGACAGGGCCGGGAAACACTGAAGCTTTCTTT
>-|TRBV4-1|TRBJ2-7|-
CASSPPTGGVGGQYF
TGCGCCAGCAGCCCCCCGACAGGAGGTGTGGGTGGGCAGTACTTC
>TRBD1|TRBV28|TRBJ1-5|-
CASTEDRGGNQPQHF
TGTGCCAGCACCGAAGACAGGGGGGGAAATCAGCCCCAGCATTTT
>-|TRBV14|TRBJ2-3|-
CASSQEAGLNTQYF
TGTGCCAGCAGCCAAGAGGCAGGGCTAAATACGCAGTATTTT
>TRBD2|TRBV6-1|TRBJ2-1|many
CASSPSGTNNEQFF
TGTGCCAGCAGCCCGAGCGGGACGAACAATGAGCAGTTCTTC
>TRBD1|TRBV4-1|TRBJ1-1|-
CASSQPGQGSTEAFF
TGCGCCAGCAGCCAACCCGGACAGGGGAGCACTGAAGCTTTCTTT
>-|TRBV12-5|TRBJ2-1|-
CASMSSYNEQFF
TGTGCTAGTATGAGCTCCTACAATGAGCAGTTCTTC
>TRBD2|TRBV7-2|TRBJ2-1|-
CASSLGAGGAYNEQFF
TGTGCCAGCAGCTTAGGAGCGGGGGGGGCCTACAATGAGCAGTTCTTC
>-|TRBV4-2|TRBJ2-7|-
CASSQEEGKSSYEQYF
TGTGCCAGCAGCCAAGAAGAGGGAAAGAGCTCCTACGAGCAGTACTTC
>-|TRBV4-1|TRBJ2-3|-
CASSQGRSVTDTQYF
TGCGCCAGCAGCCAAGGACGTTCGGTCACAGATACGCAGTATTTT
>TRBD1|TRBV30|TRBJ2-3|-
CATQGVRGDTQYF
TGTGCCACCCAGGGGGTCCGCGGAGATACGCAGTATTTT
>-|TRBV6-5|TRBJ2-7|-
CATAPGDSYERYF
TGTGCCACCGCTCCGGGGGACTCCTACGAGCGGTACTTC
>-|TRBV29-1|TRBJ1-4|-
CSALLSPRNEKLFF
TGCAGCGCTCTCTTATCTCCCCGGAATGAAAAACTGTTTTTT
>-|TRBV6-5|TRBJ1-3|-
CASSPLTGMSGNTIYF
TGTGCCAGCAGTCCTCTTACTGGGATGTCTGGAAACACCATATATTTT
>-|TRBV4-1|TRBJ1-5|-
CASSQVRGLQPQHF
TGCGCCAGCAGCCAAGTTAGGGGATTACAGCCCCAGCATTTT
>-|TRBV7-9|TRBJ2-3|many
CASSAPRVGQTDTQYF
TGTGCCAGCAGTGCCCCTCGGGTCGGGCAGACAGATACGCAGTATTTT
>-|TRBV5-6|TRBJ2-3|-
CASSWETDTQYF
TGTGCCAGCAGCTGGGAGACAGATACGCAGTATTTT
>-|TRBV7-9|TRBJ1-4|-
CASSQGGRGEKLFF
TGTGCCAGCAGCCAAGGGGGGCGGGGTGAAAAACTGTTTTTT
>TRBD2|TRBV12-3/TRBV12-4|TRBJ2-1|-
CASSFHVLAGGSYNEQFF
TGTGCCAGCAGTTTCCACGTTTTAGCGGGAGGCTCCTACAATGAGCAGTTCTTC
>-|TRBV6-6|TRBJ1-1|-
CASSYSTSEAFF
TGTGCCAGCAGTTACTCGACAAGTGAAGCTTTCTTT
>-|TRBV6-6|TRBJ2-4|-
CATEGSDKNIQYF
TGTGCGACGGAGGGGAGCGACAAAAACATTCAGTACTTC
>TRBD2|TRBV20-1|TRBJ2-7|-
CSAGTSGLLYEQYF
TGCAGTGCGGGGACTAGCGGCCTTCTCTACGAGCAGTACTTC
>-|TRBV28|TRBJ1-1|few
CASSLWSGTEAFF
TGTGCCAGCAGTTTATGGAGTGGGACTGAAGCTTTCTTT
>-|TRBV11-1|TRBJ2-2|-
CASSPWGADTGELFF
TGTGCCAGCAGCCCCTGGGGGGCCGACACCGGGGAGCTGTTTTTT
>-|TRBV4-1|TRBJ2-3|many
CASSQDQGTDTQYF
TGCGCCAGCAGCCAAGATCAAGGCACAGATACGCAGTATTTT
>-|TRBV12-3/TRBV12-4|TRBJ1-6|many
CASNERGANSPLHF
TGTGCCAGCAACGAGCGGGGGGCCAATTCACCCCTCCACTTT
>-|TRBV7-9|TRBJ2-2|-
CASSPPGGPDGELFF
TGTGCCAGCAGCCCTCCCGGGGGGCCTGACGGGGAGCTGTTTTTT
>-|TRBV2|TRBJ1-5|few
CATRSGSSNQPQHF
TGTGCCACCAGGTCGGGCAGTAGCAATCAGCCCCAGCATTTT
>-|TRBV20-1|TRBJ2-7|-
CSARDLKLSYEQYF
TGCAGTGCTAGAGATCTTAAGCTCTCCTACGAGCAGTACTTC
>TRBD2|TRBV5-4|TRBJ2-1|-
CASSFWSAGEQFF
TGTGCCAGCAGCTTTTGGTCAGCGGGGGAGCAGTTCTTC
>TRBD2|TRBV4-1|TRBJ2-1|-
CASSPLMGLAVNEQFF
TGCGCCAGCAGCCCCTTAATGGGACTAGCGGTCAATGAGCAGTTCTTC
>-|TRBV2|TRBJ1-2|-
CALGGRGYTF
TGTGCACTGGGCGGAAGGGGCTACACCTTC
>-|TRBV12-3/TRBV12-4|TRBJ2-1|few
CASSWVSGSEQFF
TGTGCCAGCAGTTGGGTGTCGGGGAGTGAGCAGTTCTTC
>TRBD2|TRBV2|TRBJ2-3|-
CAYPQASGGAWDTQYF
TGTGCCTACCCCCAGGCTAGCGGGGGGGCCTGGGATACGCAGTATTTT
>TRBD1|TRBV28|TRBJ1-4|many
CASSLSLTGADEKLFF
TGTGCCAGCAGTTTATCTCTGACAGGGGCGGATGAAAAACTGTTTTTT
>-|TRBV6-5|TRBJ1-1|-
CASSYSPAAEAFF
TGTGCCAGCAGTTACTCTCCGGCAGCCGAAGCTTTCTTT
>-|TRBV6-5|TRBJ2-2|-
CVSAGTLNTGELFF
TGTGTCAGCGCCGGGACTCTGAACACCGGGGAGCTGTTTTTT
>TRBD1|TRBV19|TRBJ1-5|few
CASSATGASNQPQHF
TGTGCCAGTAGTGCTACAGGGGCTAGCAATCAGCCCCAGCATTTT
>TRBD2|TRBV12-3/TRBV12-4|TRBJ2-7|-
CASSSGGLNEQYF
TGTGCCAGCAGTAGCGGGGGGCTCAACGAGCAGTACTTC